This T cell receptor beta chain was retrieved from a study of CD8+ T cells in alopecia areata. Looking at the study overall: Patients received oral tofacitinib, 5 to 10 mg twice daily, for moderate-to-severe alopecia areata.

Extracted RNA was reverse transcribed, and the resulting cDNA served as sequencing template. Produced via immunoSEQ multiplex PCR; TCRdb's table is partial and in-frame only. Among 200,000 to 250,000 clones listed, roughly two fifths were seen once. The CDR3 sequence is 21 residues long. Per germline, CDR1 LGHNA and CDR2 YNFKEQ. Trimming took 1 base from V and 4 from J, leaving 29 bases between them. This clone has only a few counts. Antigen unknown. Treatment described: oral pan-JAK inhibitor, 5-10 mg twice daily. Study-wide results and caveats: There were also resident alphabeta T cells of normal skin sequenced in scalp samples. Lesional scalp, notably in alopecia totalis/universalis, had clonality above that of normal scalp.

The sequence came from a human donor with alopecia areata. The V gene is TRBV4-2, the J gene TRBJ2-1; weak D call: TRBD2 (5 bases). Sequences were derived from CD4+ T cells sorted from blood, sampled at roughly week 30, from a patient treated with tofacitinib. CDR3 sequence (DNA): TGTGCCAGCAGCCAAGGCCCGAAACTAGAGCCTCCCGCATTGGTTTACAATGAGCAGTTCTTC. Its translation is CASSQGPKLEPPALVYNEQFF.